This T cell receptor (beta chain) was retrieved from a study of T-cell memory formation after mild COVID-19. Study findings and constraints: Clones that contracted clustered mainly in CM and EM if CD4+ and in EMRA if CD8+. Clones that contracted from day 15 to 85 were balanced CD4/CD8, while later expanders leaned CD4+. Some clones that responded turned up in pre-infection memory, which suggests that cross-reactive memory joined in.

One entry per CDR3 protein results from TCRdb running MiXCR on the 5' RACE reads. The data hold more than 400,000 distinct CDR3 sequences, with approximately 18% observed a single time. Notes on this clonotype: The antigen is undetermined.

The V gene's germline CDR1 is DFQATT and CDR2 SNEGSKA (reference sequence). This CDR3 contains 13 residues. V lost 4 bases and J lost 7; bases outside the gene matches: 9. The origin of this receptor is an adult woman who had mild COVID-19 (a few samples of this study predate the infection). Cell type and time point are not known. The rearrangement uses TRBV20-1 and TRBJ2-7, with 8 bases that match TRBD2. The material sequenced was PBMCs or a T cell subset sorted from them (not recorded which). The DNA for the CDR3 is TGCAGTGCTACGGGACTAGTAGAGGGTGAGCAGTACTTC. Translated: CSATGLVEGEQYF.